The 13 T cell receptor beta chains below come from one sample, sequenced in a study of long-term antiretroviral therapy in people with HIV. At survey level, the immunoSEQ assay was run in its v3.0 version. Some clones are missing from TCRdb's copy, which holds only in-frame ones; the method was immunoSEQ multiplex PCR. The sample lists more than 35,000 clones, about 95% occurring once. Source: unsorted PBMCs, taken 3.7 years after starting antiretroviral therapy. The receptors come from a woman aged 50 to 60 with HIV.

This chain links TRBV6-1 with TRBJ1-5; no definite D call. CDR1 and CDR2 (germline): MNHNS, SASEGT. The CDR3 runs to 11 residues. Trimming cost V 4 bases and J 6 bases, with 4 bases left between them. This CDR3 is CASSGPQPQHF. The CDR3 nucleotides are TGTGCCAGCAGTGGACCTCAGCCCCAGCATTTT.

The genes are TRBV7-3 and TRBJ1-5, with TRBD1 as a possible D gene (6 bases). Germline V gene lookup returns CDR1 SGHTA and CDR2 FQGTGA. The germline V and J ends were trimmed by 5 bases and 5 bases, with 10 bases remaining between them. The CDR3 covers 13 residues. This CDR3 is CASSQGRHQPQHF. The DNA for the CDR3 is TGTGCCAGCAGCCAGGGGAGGCATCAGCCCCAGCATTTT.

V usage is TRBV6-1 and J usage is TRBJ2-5; 10 bases align to TRBD1. In germline, CDR1 is MNHNS, CDR2 SASEGT. CDR3 length: 14 amino acids. V was pared by 4 bases and J by 3 bases, with 2 bases of the junction left unmatched. CDR3 protein: CASSGDRGKETQYF. CDR3 DNA sequence: TGTGCCAGCAGTGGGGACAGGGGAAAAGAGACCCAGTACTTC.

This chain uses TRBV7-9 with TRBJ1-3; D is undetermined. The CDR3 is 16 amino acids. V was shortened by 6 bases and J by 0 bases, with 15 bases between the two germline ends. Per germline, CDR1 SEHNR and CDR2 FQNEAQ (reference sequence). The CDR3 reads CASRSLADLSGNTIYF. CDR3 bases: TGTGCCAGCAGATCGTTGGCAGATCTCTCTGGAAACACCATATATTTT.

This chain uses TRBV27 with TRBJ2-6; D unclear. Germline CDR1 MNHEY, CDR2 SMNVEV (reference sequence). The CDR3 runs to 18 residues. V was clipped by 3 bases and J by 0 bases, with 15 bases between them. The CDR3 here is CASSFAAARLSGANVLTF. The DNA for the CDR3 is TGTGCCAGCAGTTTCGCGGCAGCAAGGCTCTCTGGGGCCAACGTCCTGACTTTC.

The chain links TRBV6-1 to TRBJ1-4, with TRBD1 matching 10 bases. Germline CDR1 is MNHNS and CDR2 is SASEGT. The CDR3 sequence is 17 residues long. Trimming removed 3 bases from V and 1 base from J; junction bases left unmatched: 5. The CDR3 DNA reads TGTGCCAGCAGTGAGAGGGACAGGGGAAGAACTAATGAAAAACTGTTTTTT. Translation: CASSERDRGRTNEKLFF.

J is TRBJ2-7 and V is TRBV6-1, with 9 bases matching TRBD1. The CDR3 is 13 amino acids. Trimming removed 8 bases from V and 7 bases from J; junction bases left unmatched: 9. CDR1 and CDR2 (germline): MNHNS, SASEGT. The CDR3 is CASYYRGRGEQYF. For the CDR3, the DNA is TGTGCCAGCTACTACAGGGGGCGAGGAGAGCAGTACTTC.

This clone was seen once. The V gene is TRBV9, the J gene TRBJ1-1; TRBD1 aligns across 7 bases. The germline V gene has CDR1 SGDLS and CDR2 YYNGEE. The CDR3 runs to 18 residues. V gave up 0 bases and J gave up 3 bases; unmatched junction bases: 14. The CDR3 protein is CASSVVGGGRGGDTEAFF. The CDR3 coding sequence is TGTGCCAGCAGCGTAGTAGGGGGCGGGAGGGGAGGGGACACTGAAGCTTTCTTT.

V is TRBV10-1 and J is TRBJ2-1; the match to TRBD2 covers 15 bases. Trimming removed 0 bases from V and 4 bases from J; junction bases left unmatched: 4. This CDR3 comprises 18 residues. The germline gives CDR1 WNHNN, CDR2 SYGVQD (reference sequence). The CDR3 DNA reads as TGCGCCAGCAGTGAGTCGACCGGGACTAGCGGGGGGTACAATGAGCAGTTCTTC. Translating gives CASSESTGTSGGYNEQFF.

The CDR3 spells CASGQRTEAFF. The CDR3 nucleotides are TGTGCTAGTGGTCAAAGGACAGAAGCTTTCTTT. The chain recombines TRBV12-5 with TRBJ1-1; possible D gene TRBD1, 5 bases. The CDR3 runs 11 residues. Germline V CDR1 and CDR2: LGHNT, FRNRAP. The germline V and J ends were trimmed by 5 bases and 8 bases, with 9 bases remaining between them.

The genes are TRBV19 and TRBJ1-5; 7 nucleotides align to TRBD1. This CDR3 region has 15 residues. Germline V gene sequence: CDR1 LNHDA, CDR2 SQIVND (reference sequence). V shed 7 bases, J shed 4 bases, and the junction held 10 bases outside the gene matches. In DNA, the CDR3 is TGTGCCAGTACCCCCCCCCAGGGGGTTAATCAGCCCCAGCATTTT. Translating it yields CASTPPQGVNQPQHF.

The CDR3 bases are TGTGCCAGCTCACCACAGGGACAGGGATCATTAAACACCGGGGAGCTGTTTTTT. Residues: CASSPQGQGSLNTGELFF. The chain joins TRBV18 to TRBJ2-2; 9 positions agree with TRBD1. Trimming removed 1 base from V and 2 bases from J; junction bases left unmatched: 8. This CDR3 spans 18 amino acids. Germline CDR1 and CDR2: KGHSH and LQKENI.

The rearrangement joins TRBV19 to TRBJ1-6; TRBD1 might be the D (5 bases). The V gene's germline CDR1 is LNHDA and CDR2 SQIVND (reference sequence). The CDR3 spans 14 residues. Trimming stripped 3 bases from V and 7 bases from J, with 10 bases between. DNA of the CDR3: TGTGCCAGTAGTATCGGGGGACGGAATTCACCCCTCCACTTT. This sequence encodes CASSIGGRNSPLHF.